What follows are 29 T cell receptor beta chains derived from one specimen sequenced in a study of identifying expanded T cells in peripheral blood (dated by TCRdb to the late 2010s). Libraries were built with the immunoSEQ multiplex PCR assay. TCRdb provides this immuneACCESS table in a form limited to in-frame rearrangements. Some clones are lacking; in checked studies, under half of them reflect an unresolved V gene, and why the rest are absent is not known. Present in this sample are under 130,000 clones, around 89% of which were seen just once. The top ten clonotypes cover less than 20% of the sample. Material for sequencing was blood. These receptors were taken from a person aged 18-70 years in good health.

This clone has only one observation. V gene TRBV4-3 combines with J gene TRBJ1-2, with no clear D. The germline V gene encodes CDR1 LGHNA and CDR2 YSLEER. V was trimmed by 0 bases and J by 0 bases, leaving 11 bases between them. The CDR3 loop spans 16 amino acids. CDR3: CASSQDLPASNYGYTF. The CDR3 nucleotides are TGCGCCAGCAGCCAAGATCTGCCAGCCTCTAACTATGGCTACACCTTC.

The chain joins TRBV6-9 to TRBJ1-6; D is unclear. Germline V CDR1 and CDR2: MNHGY, SVAAGI. The CDR3 consists of 13 residues. V was shortened by 6 bases and J by 10 bases, with 13 bases between the two germline ends. CDR3 residues: CASSPPPGSPLHF. In DNA, the CDR3 is TGTGCCAGCAGCCCCCCCCCGGGGTCACCCCTCCACTTT.

The chain combines TRBV9 with TRBJ2-6; 7 positions agree with TRBD1. After removal of 6 bases from V and 0 bases from J, the junction contained 6 bases not matched to a gene. There are 16 residues in the CDR3. Germline assignment: CDR1 SGDLS and CDR2 YYNGEE. The CDR3, as DNA: TGTGCCAGCACCCGGACAGGACTCTCTGGGGCCAACGTCCTGACTTTC. Its translation: CASTRTGLSGANVLTF.

This clone was seen more than once but under ten times. The chain carries TRBV19 and TRBJ2-2; TRBD2 matches 8 bases. The CDR3 runs to 15 residues. With V trimmed by 5 bases and J by 2 bases, 4 bases remained unmatched. The germline CDR1 and CDR2 sequences are LNHDA and SQIVND (reference sequence). The CDR3: CASSQRGTNTGELFF. CDR3 in DNA: TGTGCCAGTAGTCAGCGGGGGACCAACACCGGGGAGCTGTTTTTT.

This chain connects TRBV7-2 to TRBJ1-5, with unresolved D. CDR3 length equals 13 residues. Trimming took off 1 base at V and 5 bases at J, with 6 bases between the two ends. Germline V CDR1 and CDR2: SGHTA, FQGNSA. CDR3 DNA sequence: TGTGCCAGCAGCTTAGAGTTTGATCAGCCCCAGCATTTT. The encoded protein is CASSLEFDQPQHF.

This chain links TRBV5-1 with TRBJ1-2; a possible D gene is TRBD1 (5 bases). Germline V gene lookup returns CDR1 SGHRS and CDR2 YFSETQ. Trimming left V 0 bases short and J 8 bases short, with 17 bases between. This CDR3 is 15 amino acids long. The CDR3 nucleotides read TGCGCCAGCAGCTTGGACCCCGCCGCGGGGGAAGGCTACACCTTC. This translates into CASSLDPAAGEGYTF.

The gene calls are TRBV18 and TRBJ1-2; TRBD1 is a possible D gene (5 bases). Germline CDR1 KGHSH, CDR2 LQKENI. This CDR3 spans 15 amino acids. The V end was cut by 1 base, the J end by 0 bases, with 9 bases between. The CDR3 sequence is CASSPLQDSNYGYTF. CDR3 coding DNA: TGTGCCAGCTCACCACTACAGGATTCTAACTATGGCTACACCTTC.

DNA of the CDR3: TGTGCCAGCATCCCCGGGGGGGCTGGTACGCAGTATTTT. It yields the protein CASIPGGAGTQYF. The chain joins TRBV7-9 to TRBJ2-3; 8 nucleotides line up with TRBD2. V was pared by 7 bases and J by 8 bases, with 8 bases of the junction left unmatched. Germline V gene data show CDR1 as SEHNR and CDR2 as FQNEAQ (reference sequence). This CDR3 is built from 13 residues.

Only one count was recorded for this clone. The CDR3 loop is CASSQDQDGQETQYF. DNA of the CDR3: TGCGCCAGCAGCCAAGATCAGGATGGGCAAGAGACCCAGTACTTC. The chain combines TRBV4-1 with TRBJ2-5; no reliable D call. V shed 0 bases and J shed 2 bases, with 10 bases lying between them. In germline, CDR1 is MGHRA, CDR2 YSYEKL. This CDR3 contains 15 residues.

The chain uses TRBV9 and TRBJ1-6; no reliable D call. This CDR3 spans 14 amino acids. Per germline, CDR1 SGDLS and CDR2 YYNGEE. V lost 0 bases and J 8 bases, leaving 9 bases between the germline ends. The CDR3: CASSVGDGYSPLHF. DNA of the CDR3: TGTGCCAGCAGCGTAGGAGATGGTTATTCACCCCTCCACTTT.

The gene calls are TRBV5-1 and TRBJ2-2, with 7 bases fitting TRBD1. CDR1 SGHRS and CDR2 YFSETQ come from the germline V gene. The junction had 6 bases not matched to a gene; V was cut back by 4 bases and J by 6 bases. The length of the CDR3 is 14 residues. The CDR3 nucleotides read TGCGCCAGCAGCGCGACAGGGTTCGCCGGGGAGCTGTTTTTT. Encoded protein: CASSATGFAGELFF.

The gene calls are TRBV15 and TRBJ2-3; TRBD1 agrees at 10 bases. The CDR3 is made up of 14 amino acids. Germline V CDR1 and CDR2: LNHNV, YYDKDF (reference sequence). With 5 bases clipped from V and 4 bases from J, the junction kept 3 bases outside the gene matches. The DNA for the CDR3 is TGTGCCACCAGCCTGACAGGGGGCCCAGATACGCAGTATTTT. This sequence encodes CATSLTGGPDTQYF.

The rearrangement joins TRBV4-2 to TRBJ2-1; D gene unclear. Germline values: CDR1 LGHNA, CDR2 YNFKEQ. There are 18 residues in the CDR3. Trimming cost V 2 bases and J 0 bases, with 17 bases left between them. CDR3 sequence: CASSQTTGRRSSYNEQFF. The DNA for the CDR3 is TGTGCCAGCAGCCAAACGACTGGTAGGCGGAGCTCCTACAATGAGCAGTTCTTC.

This clone was seen only once. The chain joins TRBV29-1 to TRBJ2-5, with D uncertain. V was cut by 6 bases and J by 6 bases, with 14 bases left in between. Germline V gene data show CDR1 as SQVTM and CDR2 as ANQGSEA. The CDR3 runs to 12 residues. CDR3 sequence: CSVSDGRQTQYF. The CDR3 nucleotides read TGCAGCGTCTCTGACGGTCGACAGACCCAGTACTTC.

This rearrangement joins TRBV9 to TRBJ2-5; 11 positions match TRBD2. V was pared by 0 bases and J by 3 bases, with 4 bases of the junction left unmatched. This CDR3 region has 16 residues. Germline-derived CDR1 and CDR2 are SGDLS and YYNGEE. The CDR3 region has the DNA TGTGCCAGCAGCGTAGGGAATAGCGGGGGGGAAGAGACCCAGTACTTC. Protein: CASSVGNSGGEETQYF.

This clone was found a few times. This chain connects TRBV10-3 to TRBJ2-3, with D perhaps TRBD1 (6 bases). Trimming shortened V by 6 bases and J by 0 bases, and 25 bases separated the two germline ends. The CDR3 is made up of 19 amino acids. The germline CDR1 and CDR2 sequences are ENHRY and SYGVKD. The CDR3, as DNA: TGTGCCATCAGCTTTCACTACGCCACAGGGCCAACTAGCACAGATACGCAGTATTTT. This sequence encodes CAISFHYATGPTSTDTQYF.

V usage is TRBV30 and J usage is TRBJ1-6; D possibly corresponds to TRBD1 (5 bases). Germline CDR1 is GTSNPN and CDR2 is SVGIG (reference sequence). V was pared by 3 bases and J by 6 bases, with 12 bases between. The CDR3 sequence is 14 residues long. CDR3 amino acids: CAWSALGGNSPLHF. CDR3 bases: TGTGCCTGGAGCGCCCTGGGGGGTAATTCACCCCTCCACTTT.

The rearrangement joins TRBV18 to TRBJ1-2, with D unresolved. V shed 0 bases and J shed 4 bases, with 6 bases lying between them. CDR1 and CDR2 from the germline V gene are KGHSH and LQKENI. The length of the CDR3 is 13 residues. In DNA, the CDR3 is TGTGCCAGCTCACCACCCGCTCCCTATGGCTACACCTTC. This encodes CASSPPAPYGYTF. The full variable domain, in which reference TRBV18 and TRBJ1-2 provide the parts outside the CDR3, is NAGVMQNPRHLVRRRGQEARLRCSPMKGHSHVYWYRQLPEEGLKFMVYLQKENIIDESGMPKERFSAEFPKEGPSILRIQQVVRGDSAAYFCASSPPAPYGYTFGSGTRLTVV.

As regards this clone: One junction end does not reproduce the germline sequence, and a read error may be involved. The gene calls are TRBV7-6 and TRBJ2-3; D is unresolved. Germline CDR1 and CDR2: SGHVS and FNYEAQ. The CDR3 loop spans 16 amino acids. The CDR3 coding sequence is TGTACCAGCAGCTTAGGCGCAGTAGGCTCCTCAGATACGCAGTATTTT. Translation: CTSSLGAVGSSDTQYF.

V is TRBV9 and J is TRBJ1-1; D gene ambiguous. CDR1 is SGDLS, CDR2 YYNGEE, per germline. The CDR3 totals 14 residues. The germline V and J ends were trimmed by 0 bases and 1 base, with 7 bases remaining between them. The CDR3 reads CASSVVAGNTEAFF. CDR3 nucleotide sequence: TGTGCCAGCAGCGTAGTCGCAGGGAACACTGAAGCTTTCTTT.

Turning to this clone: Different DNA sequences within this sample yield the same CDR3. The J gene is TRBJ1-3, the V gene TRBV4-3; D is undetermined. This CDR3 spans 15 amino acids. Trimming pared 0 bases from V and 0 bases from J, leaving 6 bases between. The germline V gene encodes CDR1 LGHNA and CDR2 YSLEER. The CDR3 coding sequence is TGCGCCAGCAGCCAAGATTCAGGCTCTGGAAACACCATATATTTT. The encoded protein is CASSQDSGSGNTIYF.

The rearrangement joins TRBV11-2 to TRBJ2-2, with 7 bases identical to TRBD2. CDR3 length: 15 amino acids. With 4 bases clipped from V and 4 bases from J, the junction kept 6 bases outside the gene matches. Germline V gives CDR1 SGHAT, CDR2 FQNNGV. CDR3 sequence reads: CASSSAWGGTGELFF. The CDR3 coding sequence is TGTGCCAGCAGCTCCGCTTGGGGGGGCACCGGGGAGCTGTTTTTT.

This chain connects TRBV4-3 to TRBJ2-5; D gene uncertain. CDR1 and CDR2 from the germline V gene are LGHNA and YSLEER. V was cut by 3 bases and J by 3 bases, with 8 bases left in between. The CDR3 covers 13 residues. CDR3 sequence (DNA): TGCGCCAGCAGCCAGAAGGTCGAAGAGACCCAGTACTTC. Protein sequence: CASSQKVEETQYF.

V gene TRBV6-1 combines with J gene TRBJ2-5, with D tentatively TRBD1 (6 bases). CDR3 length: 13 residues. Germline CDR1 and CDR2: MNHNS and SASEGT. With 6 bases removed from V and 2 bases from J, the gap between germline ends came to 10 bases. CDR3 nucleotides: TGTGCCAGCAGGAGACAGGCTCAAGAGACCCAGTACTTC. Protein sequence: CASRRQAQETQYF.

The rearrangement uses TRBV15 and TRBJ2-1; D unresolved. The V gene lost 0 bases and the J gene lost 9 bases, with 15 bases spanning the gap. From germline, CDR1 is LNHNV and CDR2 YYDKDF (reference sequence). The CDR3 consists of 15 residues. CDR3 nucleotide sequence: TGTGCCACCAGCAGAGATATAGGAACGTCGGGTGAGCAGTTCTTC. Its translation: CATSRDIGTSGEQFF.

This chain connects TRBV10-3 to TRBJ2-3; D is unresolved. CDR1 is ENHRY and CDR2 is SYGVKD in the germline V gene. There are 16 residues in the CDR3. V shed 3 bases and J shed 6 bases, with 19 bases lying between them. CDR3 in amino acids: CAISDPNFGPADTQYF. CDR3 bases: TGTGCCATCAGTGACCCGAACTTCGGACCAGCTGATACGCAGTATTTT.

The V and J genes are TRBV4-3 and TRBJ1-2, with D maybe TRBD1 (6 bases). This CDR3 is 17 amino acids long. The germline gives CDR1 LGHNA, CDR2 YSLEER. V lost 4 bases, J lost 6 bases, and 24 bases lay in between. The CDR3 sequence: CASSPAGRGASRNGYTF. The CDR3 nucleotides read TGCGCCAGCAGCCCAGCAGGACGGGGGGCTTCAAGAAATGGCTACACCTTC.

The chain has TRBV21-1 and TRBJ1-3; the DNA was not compared with TRBD1, the D call given in the table. TRBV21-1 is termed a pseudogene. This CDR3 has 21 amino acids. Here the CDR3 DNA reads TGTGCCAGCAGCCCTCCAGTCAGGGGGTCAACATCAGATCCATCTGGAAACACCATATATTTT. Protein sequence: CASSPPVRGSTSDPSGNTIYF.

The chain combines TRBV7-2 with TRBJ2-7; the D gene could be TRBD1 or TRBD2 (6 bases each). Germline V gene data show CDR1 as SGHTA and CDR2 as FQGNSA. The V gene lost 4 bases and the J gene lost 3 bases, with 10 bases spanning the gap. The CDR3 sequence is 13 residues long. CDR3 nucleotide sequence: TGTGCCAGCAGCTACAGGGAGGTCTACGAGCAGTACTTC. This translates into CASSYREVYEQYF.